This paragraph covers one TCR beta chain sequence. In the original processing: Using reference gene primer amplification, nucleated cell counts were estimated. The data were produced by immunoSEQ multiplex PCR, yet TCRdb's version contains in-frame clones alone and is incomplete. V, J and clone size are taken as reported in that table, and D and trimming were inferred from the DNA itself. This sample has 250,000 to 300,000 clones, with roughly 90% found just once. The entry originates in a study of blood T cell repertoires in COVID-19. About the research overall: Sites across the United States, Italy and Spain contributed samples from acute and convalescent COVID-19.

The CDR3 consists of 11 residues. Germline assignment: CDR1 SEHNR and CDR2 FQNEAQ (reference sequence). V was clipped by 7 bases and J by 2 bases, with 5 bases between them. The sample consisted of peripheral blood. This TCR was recovered from a woman in her thirties with COVID-19, enrolled during active disease. The rearrangement links TRBV7-9 to TRBJ1-1, with D unclear. CDR3: CASNYNTEAFF. Written as DNA, the CDR3 is TGTGCCAGCAATTATAACACTGAAGCTTTCTTT. Full variable domain (missing parts from reference TRBV7-9 and TRBJ1-1): DTGVSQNPRHKITKRGQNVTFRCDPISEHNRLYWYRQTLGQGPEFLTYFQNEAQLEKSRLLSDRFSAERPKGSFSTLEIQRTEQGDSAMYLCASNYNTEAFFGQGTRLTVV.